This T cell receptor (beta chain) derives from a study of patients with pleural tuberculosis (dated by TCRdb to between 2014 and 2016). This clonotype was counted at least ten times. Its binding antigen is unknown. Base qualities were left out, and no much larger clone turns up one base away. Trimming takes 5 bases from V and 0 bases from J, and the germline ends sit 10 bases apart. Taken from cysteine to phenylalanine, the CDR3 has 15 residues. Only the CDR3 region is kept as DNA, spanning 45 bases read in frame from base 1. Based on the germline V gene, the CDR1 and CDR2 sequences are SNHLY and FYNNEI. This sample was sequenced with an Illumina Genome Analyzer IIx. TCRdb ran its own pipeline on the public reads, namely fastp trimming at Q25 and MiXCR clone calling, and kept in-frame beta chains. Identical CDR3 protein sequences are pooled into one entry, listed with their most common genes and DNA. The sample includes around 54,000 distinct CDR3 sequences, with 6% to 8% observed a single time. The ten largest clonotypes hold under 20% of the sample.

The receptor's source is a human donor with pleural tuberculosis. The chain is encoded by TRBV2 joined to TRBJ1-4, with TRBD1 as a weak D call on 6 bases. The nucleotide sequence is TGTGCCAGCAGTCGGGACATATCAACTAATGAAAAACTGTTTTTT. The encoded protein is CASSRDISTNEKLFF.